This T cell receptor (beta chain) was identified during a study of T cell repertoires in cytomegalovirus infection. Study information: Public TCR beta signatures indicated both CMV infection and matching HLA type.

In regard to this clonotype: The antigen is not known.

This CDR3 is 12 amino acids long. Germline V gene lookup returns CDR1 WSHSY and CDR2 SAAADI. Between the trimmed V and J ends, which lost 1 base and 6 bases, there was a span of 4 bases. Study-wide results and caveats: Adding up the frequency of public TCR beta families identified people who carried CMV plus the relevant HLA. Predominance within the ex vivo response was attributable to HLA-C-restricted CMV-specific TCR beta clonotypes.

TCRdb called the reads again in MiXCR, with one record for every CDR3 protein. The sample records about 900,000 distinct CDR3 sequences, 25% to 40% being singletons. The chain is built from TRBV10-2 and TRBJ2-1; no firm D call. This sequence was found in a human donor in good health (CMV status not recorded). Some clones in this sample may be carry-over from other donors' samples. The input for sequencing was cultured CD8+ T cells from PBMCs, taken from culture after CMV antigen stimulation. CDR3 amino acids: CASSELSNEQFF. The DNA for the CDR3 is TGCGCCAGCAGTGAGTTGAGCAATGAGCAGTTCTTC.